This entry features one T cell receptor beta chain sequence. It has no known antigen specificity. No much larger clone exists at a distance of one base, and base qualities are not known. From the cysteine up to the phenylalanine, the CDR3 has a length of 13 residues. Left in the record is the CDR3 DNA by itself, 39 bases read in frame from the first base. V sheds 3 bases and J sheds 4 bases, leaving 12 bases between their ends. As encoded in the germline V gene, CDR1 is SQVTM while CDR2 is ANQGSEA. High-throughput TCRbeta CDR3 sequencing of frozen genomic DNA was performed by immunoSEQ, including PCR amplification, mapping, bias correction and internal controls. Per the authors' processing: Productive rearrangements were retained, and unique TCRbeta sequences were defined by the CDR3 nucleotide sequence together with the V and J gene. For classification of a sequence as donor-reactive, at least 5-fold expansion in CFSE-low cells relative to unstimulated pre-transplant cells and a frequency of at least 0.01% were required. Minimum frequency thresholds were set for each subject based on the unstimulated sample with the lowest template count, ensuring at least 90% detection power. Jensen-Shannon divergence between the top 1000 TCRbeta sequences post- versus pre-transplant served as the measure of repertoire turnover. Two-sided Fisher's exact tests were used to test for changes in the detection of donor-reactive sequences. TCRdb provides this immuneACCESS table in a form limited to in-frame rearrangements. Some clones are lacking; in checked studies, under half of them reflect an unresolved V gene, and why the rest are absent is not known. That table supplies the V and J calls and clone size; D and trimming were determined from the DNA. Recorded for this sample are 50,000 to 60,000 clones; 70% of them occurred a single time. The ten largest make up about 2.7% of the sample.

The sample is drawn from a study of T cell clones after liver transplantation (dated by TCRdb to about 2019). General notes on the study: The samples were obtained from ITN030ST, a randomized trial that attempted immunosuppression withdrawal within 2 years after liver transplantation. Tolerance meant complete immunosuppression withdrawal for at least one year without liver enzymes rising beyond twice the upper limit of normal. The study cohort included 8 liver transplant recipients, of whom 3 were classified as tolerant and 5 as non-tolerant. Third party-reactive TCRbeta sequences from pre-transplant MLRs were also identified as an antigen-independent comparator for donor-reactive sequences. Of the eight recipients, a few were HCV-positive, while the remaining recipients had been transplanted for non-autoimmune, non-viral indications. No induction therapy was given to the subjects, and standard immunosuppression was administered until randomization at 12-24 months post-transplant. Blood samples were collected pre-transplant, pre-randomization before withdrawal, and post-randomization after either complete withdrawal or failed withdrawal. Donor-reactive T cell clones were identified using TCRbeta sequencing after a pre-transplant mixed lymphocyte reaction and were then followed in post-transplant blood.

What the work shows at the level of the full study, not this receptor alone: Without allograft tissue specimens, donor-reactive T cells may have migrated into the graft rather than being deleted. In 5 of 8 subjects, regardless of tolerance or HCV status, circulating donor-reactive CD4 TCRbeta sequences dropped significantly post-transplant. Once repertoire turnover was taken into account, donor-reactive detection showed a significant reduction for CD4 in 7 of 8 subjects and for CD8 in 8 of 8. Low numbers of available donor cells limited the measurable donor-reactive repertoire in a couple of subjects. Donor-reactive sequences declined more than third party-reactive ones, suggesting partial antigen-specific deletion unrelated to withdrawal success. Conclusions were preliminary, limited by small, heterogeneous patient numbers and non-standardized post-transplant time points.

Thawed unstimulated PBMCs were stained for CD3, CD4 and CD8 and FACS-sorted into CD3+CD4+ and CD3+CD8+ populations. Randomization to immunosuppression withdrawal applied to every one of the 8 studied subjects. The Qiagen DNeasy Blood and Tissue Kit was used for isolation of genomic DNA. The chain was built from TRBV29-1 and TRBJ1-2; no confident D gene assignment can be made. The sequencing used CD4+ T cells from blood, collected at the roughly 16-month timepoint. The TCR originated in a human patient who received a liver transplant. Following a transplant, some T lymphocytes may have been derived from the graft donor. The DNA sequence follows: TGCAGCGTTGATGAGGAGGCTAGCTATGGCTACACCTTC. The translation is CSVDEEASYGYTF.